Sequencing of this T cell receptor beta chain was carried out in a study of OX40 agonist ivuxolimab in advanced cancers. About the research overall: Ivuxolimab, an antibody that agonizes OX40 (CD134), was administered to the patients. General observations from the study: Researchers did not determine the expanded peripheral T cells' antigen specificity. Clonal expansion from baseline to week 6 occurred in both CD4+ and CD8+ T cells. The study found that CD8+ T cells averaged more expanded clones than CD4+.

TCRdb's copy holds only in-frame clones and misses some; the assay was immunoSEQ multiplex PCR. The sample records 75,000 to 100,000 clones, 80% to 95% being singletons. CDR3 length: 13 amino acids. Germline values: CDR1 LNHDA, CDR2 SQIVND (reference sequence). V shed 3 bases and J 6 bases; nucleotides not matched to a gene: 5. For this clone: Antigen specificity is unknown.

Material: CD4+ or CD8+ T cells sorted from blood, obtained in a trial of the OX40 agonist ivuxolimab. The chain joins TRBV19 to TRBJ2-7, with TRBD1 matching over 7 bases. This clonotype was sampled from an adult with an advanced solid tumor such as melanoma, head and neck, liver or kidney cancer. CDR3 DNA: TGTGCCAGTAGTATTGGTGGGACAGTCGAGCAGTACTTC. Translated, it gives CASSIGGTVEQYF.